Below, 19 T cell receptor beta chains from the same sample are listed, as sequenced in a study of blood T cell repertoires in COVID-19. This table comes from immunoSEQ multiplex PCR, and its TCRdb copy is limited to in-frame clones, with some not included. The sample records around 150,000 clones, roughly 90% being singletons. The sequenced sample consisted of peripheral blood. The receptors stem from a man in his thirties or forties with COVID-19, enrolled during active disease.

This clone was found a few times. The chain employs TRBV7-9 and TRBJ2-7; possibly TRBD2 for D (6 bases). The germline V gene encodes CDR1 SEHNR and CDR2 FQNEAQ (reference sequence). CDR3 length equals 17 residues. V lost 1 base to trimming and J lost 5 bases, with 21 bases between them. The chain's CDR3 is CASSLEVIPGLNDEQYF. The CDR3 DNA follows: TGTGCCAGCAGCTTAGAGGTCATACCGGGACTGAACGACGAGCAGTACTTC.

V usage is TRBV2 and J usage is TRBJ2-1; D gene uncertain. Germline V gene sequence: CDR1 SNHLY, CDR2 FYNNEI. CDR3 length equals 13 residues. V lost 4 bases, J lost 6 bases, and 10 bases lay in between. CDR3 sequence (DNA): TGTGCCAGCAGTGGGGCAGGCAGCAATGAGCAGTTCTTC. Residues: CASSGAGSNEQFF. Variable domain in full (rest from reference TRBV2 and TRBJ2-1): EPEVTQTPSHQVTQMGQEVILRCVPISNHLYFYWYRQILGQKVEFLVSFYNNEISEKSEIFDDQFSVERPDGSNFTLKIRSTKLEDSAMYFCASSGAGSNEQFFGPGTRLTVL.

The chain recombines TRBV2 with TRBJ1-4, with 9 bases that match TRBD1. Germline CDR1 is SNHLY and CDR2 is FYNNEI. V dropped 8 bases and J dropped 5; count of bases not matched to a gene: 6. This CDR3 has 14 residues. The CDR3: CASGKDRGNEKLFF. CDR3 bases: TGTGCCAGCGGGAAAGACAGGGGGAATGAAAAACTGTTTTTT.

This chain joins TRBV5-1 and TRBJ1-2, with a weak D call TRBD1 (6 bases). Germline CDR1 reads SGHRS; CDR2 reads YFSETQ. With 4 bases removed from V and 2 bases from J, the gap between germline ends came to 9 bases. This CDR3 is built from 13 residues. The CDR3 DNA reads TGCGCCAGCAGCCAAGGGGGAAACTATGGCTACACCTTC. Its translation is CASSQGGNYGYTF.

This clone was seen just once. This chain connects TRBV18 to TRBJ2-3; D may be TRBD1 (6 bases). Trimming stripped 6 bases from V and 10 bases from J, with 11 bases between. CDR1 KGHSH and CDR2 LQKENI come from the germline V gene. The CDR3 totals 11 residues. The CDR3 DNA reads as TGTGCCAGCTCGCCGACAGGTCCGCAGTATTTT. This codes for CASSPTGPQYF.

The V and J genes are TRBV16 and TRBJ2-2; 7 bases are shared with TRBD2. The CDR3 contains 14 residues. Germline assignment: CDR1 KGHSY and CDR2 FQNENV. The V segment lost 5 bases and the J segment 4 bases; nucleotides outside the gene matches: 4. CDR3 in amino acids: CASSDRGVTGELFF. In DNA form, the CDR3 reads TGTGCCAGCAGCGACCGGGGGGTCACCGGGGAGCTGTTTTTT.

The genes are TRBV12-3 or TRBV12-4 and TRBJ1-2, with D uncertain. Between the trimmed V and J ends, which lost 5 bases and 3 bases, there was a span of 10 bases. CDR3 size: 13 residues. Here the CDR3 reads CASSPTGDYGYTF. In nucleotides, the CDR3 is TGTGCCAGCAGTCCTACCGGGGACTATGGCTACACCTTC.

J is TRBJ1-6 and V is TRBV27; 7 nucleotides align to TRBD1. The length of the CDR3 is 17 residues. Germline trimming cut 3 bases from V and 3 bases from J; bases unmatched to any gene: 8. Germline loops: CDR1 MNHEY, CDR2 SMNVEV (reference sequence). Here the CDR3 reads CASSFRQGTNYNSPLHF. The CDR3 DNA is TGTGCCAGCAGTTTCCGACAGGGTACTAACTATAATTCACCCCTCCACTTT.

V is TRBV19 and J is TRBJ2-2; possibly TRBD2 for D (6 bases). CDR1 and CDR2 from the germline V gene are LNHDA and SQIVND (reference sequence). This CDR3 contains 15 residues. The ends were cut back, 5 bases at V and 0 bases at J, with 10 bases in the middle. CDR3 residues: CASSWDSSNTGELFF. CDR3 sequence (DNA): TGTGCCAGTAGTTGGGACTCCTCGAACACCGGGGAGCTGTTTTTT. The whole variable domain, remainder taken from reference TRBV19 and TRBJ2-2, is DGGITQSPKYLFRKEGQNVTLSCEQNLNHDAMYWYRQDPGQGLRLIYYSQIVNDFQKGDIAEGYSVSREKKESFPLTVTSAQKNPTAFYLCASSWDSSNTGELFFGEGSRLTVL.

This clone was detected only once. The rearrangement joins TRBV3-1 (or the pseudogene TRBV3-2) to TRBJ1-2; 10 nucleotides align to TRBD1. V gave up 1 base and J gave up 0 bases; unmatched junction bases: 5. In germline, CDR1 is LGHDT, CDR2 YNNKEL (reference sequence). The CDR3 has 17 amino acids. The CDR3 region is CASSQGTGGLANYGYTF. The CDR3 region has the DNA TGTGCCAGCAGCCAAGGGACAGGGGGTTTAGCTAACTATGGCTACACCTTC.

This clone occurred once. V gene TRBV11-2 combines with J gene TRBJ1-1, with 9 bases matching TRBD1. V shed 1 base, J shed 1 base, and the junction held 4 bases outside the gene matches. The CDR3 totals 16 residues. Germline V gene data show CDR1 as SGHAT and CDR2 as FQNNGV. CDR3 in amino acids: CASSLVPGQGNTEAFF. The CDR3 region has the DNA TGTGCCAGCAGCTTAGTCCCGGGACAGGGGAACACTGAAGCTTTCTTT. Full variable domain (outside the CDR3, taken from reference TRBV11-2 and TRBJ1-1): EAGVAQSPRYKIIEKRQSVAFWCNPISGHATLYWYQQILGQGPKLLIQFQNNGVVDDSQLPKDRFSAERLKGVDSTLKIQPAKLEDSAVYLCASSLVPGQGNTEAFFGQGTRLTVV.

The CDR3 region has the DNA TGTGCCAGTAGTACCGGGACAGGGAGCTATGGCTACACCTTC. As protein: CASSTGTGSYGYTF. V gene TRBV19 combines with J gene TRBJ1-2; the match to TRBD1 covers 9 bases. CDR3 size: 14 residues. The germline V gene has CDR1 LNHDA and CDR2 SQIVND (reference sequence). V trimming: 4 bases; J trimming: 4 bases; junction bases outside the gene matches: 4.

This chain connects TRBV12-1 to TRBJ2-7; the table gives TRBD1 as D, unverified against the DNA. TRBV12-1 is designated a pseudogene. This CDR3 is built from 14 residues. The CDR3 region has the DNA TGTGCCAGCAGCTCCAATCAGGGGTTCTACGAGCAGTACTTC. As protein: CASSSNQGFYEQYF.

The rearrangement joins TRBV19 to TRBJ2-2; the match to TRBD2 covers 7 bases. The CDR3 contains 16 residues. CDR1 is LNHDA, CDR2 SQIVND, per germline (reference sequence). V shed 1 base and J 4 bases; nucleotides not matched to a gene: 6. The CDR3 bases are TGTGCCAGTAGTATAGGGGGCAGGGAGGGCACCGGGGAGCTGTTTTTT. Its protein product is CASSIGGREGTGELFF.

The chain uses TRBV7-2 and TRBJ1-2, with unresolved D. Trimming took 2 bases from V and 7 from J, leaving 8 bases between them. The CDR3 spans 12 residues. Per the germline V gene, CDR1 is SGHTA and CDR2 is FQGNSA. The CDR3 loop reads CASSLYGSGYTF. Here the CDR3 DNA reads TGTGCCAGCAGCTTATACGGGTCTGGCTACACCTTC.

CDR3 protein: CASSSGQGAANEQYF. The CDR3 nucleotides are TGTGCCAGCAGCTCCGGACAGGGGGCGGCGAACGAGCAGTACTTC. The chain has TRBV7-9 and TRBJ2-7; 11 bases agree with TRBD1. CDR1 is SEHNR and CDR2 is FQNEAQ in the germline V gene (reference sequence). The CDR3 extends over 15 amino acids. V was clipped by 4 bases and J by 5 bases; unmatched bases: 7.

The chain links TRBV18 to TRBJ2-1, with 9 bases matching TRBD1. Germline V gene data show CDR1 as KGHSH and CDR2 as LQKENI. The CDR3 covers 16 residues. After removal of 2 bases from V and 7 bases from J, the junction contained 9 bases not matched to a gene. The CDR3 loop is CASSPNFGTGRNEQFF. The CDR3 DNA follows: TGTGCCAGCTCACCAAATTTCGGGACAGGGCGTAATGAGCAGTTCTTC.

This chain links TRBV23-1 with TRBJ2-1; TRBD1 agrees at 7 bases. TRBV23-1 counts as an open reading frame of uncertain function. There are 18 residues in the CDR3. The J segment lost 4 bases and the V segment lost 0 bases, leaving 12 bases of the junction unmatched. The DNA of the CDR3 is TGCGCCAGCAGTCAATCGACGGGACAGCCGAACTCGTACAATGAGCAGTTCTTC. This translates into CASSQSTGQPNSYNEQFF.

The CDR3 nucleotides are TGTGCCAGCAGTCGTGATGCCTTACAGTACCAAGAGACCCAGTACTTC. It specifies CASSRDALQYQETQYF. The V gene is TRBV6-2 or TRBV6-3, the J gene TRBJ2-5; unclear D gene. The V end lost 5 bases, the J end lost 0 bases, and 16 bases lay between the germline ends. The CDR3 spans 16 residues. CDR1 is MNHEY and CDR2 is SVGEGT in the germline V gene.